Shown below are 10 T cell receptor beta chains from a single sample sequenced in a study of cytomegalovirus exposure and HLA in healthy donors. The PCR ran on 60 Vbeta and 13 Jbeta primers. This table comes from immunoSEQ multiplex PCR, and its TCRdb copy is limited to in-frame clones, with some not included. The table includes some 200,000 clones, approximately 9.5% detected once. Sequenced material: PBMCs. Every receptor here comes from a woman aged 25-40 years in good health and CMV-seropositive.

This clone has more than one count but fewer than ten. CDR3: CASSLRGGYTF. CDR3 nucleotide sequence: TGTGCCAGTAGTCTCCGGGGTGGCTACACCTTC. The gene calls are TRBV19 and TRBJ1-2; no clear D. The CDR3 sequence is 11 residues long. Trimming took 5 bases from V and 7 from J, leaving 8 bases between them. Germline CDR1 LNHDA, CDR2 SQIVND (reference sequence).

CDR3 region: CASSLDPGNSAFF. CDR3 bases: TGTGCCAGCAGCTTAGATCCCGGGAATTCGGCTTTCTTT. The gene calls are TRBV11-2 and TRBJ1-1; D ambiguous. CDR1 is SGHAT, CDR2 FQNNGV, per germline. CDR3 size: 13 residues. V was pared by 0 bases and J by 11 bases, with 13 bases between.

The gene calls are TRBV9 and TRBJ2-1; D gene ambiguous. Trimming removed 0 bases from V and 0 bases from J, with 16 bases in between. The CDR3 contains 18 residues. CDR1 and CDR2 (germline): SGDLS, YYNGEE. The CDR3 sequence: CASSVGGSSDPSYNEQFF. Written as DNA, the CDR3 is TGTGCCAGCAGCGTAGGTGGTTCTAGTGACCCCTCCTACAATGAGCAGTTCTTC. The full variable domain, completed using reference TRBV9 and TRBJ2-1, is DSGVTQTPKHLITATGQRVTLRCSPRSGDLSVYWYQQSLDQGLQFLIQYYNGEERAKGNILERFSAQQFPDLHSELNLSSLELGDSALYFCASSVGGSSDPSYNEQFFGPGTRLTVL.

This clone occurred a few times. The rearrangement uses TRBV2 and TRBJ2-2; perhaps TRBD1 as D (5 bases). Germline values: CDR1 SNHLY, CDR2 FYNNEI. The V end lost 11 bases, the J end lost 7 bases, and 23 bases lay between the germline ends. This CDR3 spans 15 amino acids. The CDR3 loop is CASREEDTTGGELFF. The CDR3, as DNA: TGTGCCTCGAGAGAAGAGGACACCACAGGCGGGGAGCTGTTTTTT.

The table lists this clone with a few counts. The rearrangement uses TRBV7-9 and TRBJ2-7, with 8 bases fitting TRBD2. The CDR3 consists of 14 residues. V dropped 5 bases and J dropped 6; count of bases not matched to a gene: 9. Germline V gene lookup returns CDR1 SEHNR and CDR2 FQNEAQ (reference sequence). In nucleotides, the CDR3 is TGTGCCAGCAGCCTCACCCGGGGGGGCCGCGAGCAGTACTTC. Residues: CASSLTRGGREQYF.

The rearrangement links TRBV10-2 to TRBJ2-2; 8 bases are shared with TRBD2. The CDR3 has 15 residues. Germline-derived CDR1 and CDR2 are WSHSY and SAAADI. Germline trimming cut 1 base from V and 3 bases from J; bases unmatched to any gene: 1. The CDR3 loop reads CASSEWREDTGELFF. In nucleotides, the CDR3 is TGCGCCAGCAGTGAGTGGCGGGAGGACACCGGGGAGCTGTTTTTT.

The chain employs TRBV4-2 and TRBJ2-6; D perhaps matches TRBD1 (7 bases). Trimming cost V 0 bases and J 4 bases, with 16 bases left between them. The CDR3 totals 18 residues. Germline values: CDR1 LGHNA, CDR2 YNFKEQ. CDR3 bases: TGTGCCAGCAGCCAAGAAGGCGCAGGGGGGACCGGGGCCAACGTCCTGACTTTC. It is translated as CASSQEGAGGTGANVLTF.

This chain uses TRBV5-1 with TRBJ2-2; D perhaps matches TRBD2 (5 bases). Trimming shortened V by 3 bases and J by 7 bases, and 22 bases separated the two germline ends. CDR1 is SGHRS, CDR2 YFSETQ, per germline. The CDR3 sequence is 17 residues long. The chain's CDR3 is CASSYPARGSGDGELFF. CDR3 bases: TGCGCCAGCAGCTACCCGGCGAGAGGGTCTGGAGACGGGGAGCTGTTTTTT.

The chain carries TRBV20-1 and TRBJ2-5; D gene ambiguous. The CDR3 totals 11 residues. Germline V lookup: CDR1 DFQATT, CDR2 SNEGSKA (reference sequence). V was pared by 2 bases and J by 5 bases, with 6 bases between. CDR3 nucleotide sequence: TGCAGTGCTAGACAAAGCGAGACCCAGTACTTC. This encodes CSARQSETQYF.

V gene TRBV5-1 combines with J gene TRBJ1-4; 8 bases are shared with TRBD1. With V trimmed by 3 bases and J by 4 bases, 5 bases remained unmatched. Germline V gives CDR1 SGHRS, CDR2 YFSETQ. The CDR3 has 15 residues. Here the CDR3 reads CASSWRDRINEKLFF. The CDR3 DNA reads as TGCGCCAGCAGCTGGAGGGACAGGATTAATGAAAAACTGTTTTTT. The variable domain in full, with the rest retrieved from reference TRBV5-1 and TRBJ1-4, is KAGVTQTPRYLIKTRGQQVTLSCSPISGHRSVSWYQQTPGQGLQFLFEYFSETQRNKGNFPGRFSGRQFSNSRSEMNVSTLELGDSALYLCASSWRDRINEKLFFGSGTQLSVL.